The sequence of this T cell receptor beta chain was determined in a study of CD8 T cells in ankylosing spondylitis. V lost 6 bases, J lost 11 bases, and 18 bases lay in between. The CDR3 has 13 residues. General observations from the study: Several highly homologous variants made up a TCR beta motif, and this motif appeared characteristic of ankylosing spondylitis blood.

This clonotype appeared many times. The antigen is not known. TCRdb recomputed calls from the 5' RACE reads with MiXCR, one row per CDR3 protein. The sample includes fewer than 750,000 distinct CDR3 sequences, around a fifth of them seen just once. This receptor was obtained from a male donor with ankylosing spondylitis. Sequenced input: blood, either unsorted or a sorted T cell fraction (not recorded which). V usage is TRBV12-3 or TRBV12-4 and J usage is TRBJ2-3, with TRBD2 as a possible D gene (5 bases). This chain's CDR3 is CASSSSVSRGQYF. Written as DNA, the CDR3 is TGTGCCAGCAGCTCGTCGGTATCACGGGGGCAGTATTTT.